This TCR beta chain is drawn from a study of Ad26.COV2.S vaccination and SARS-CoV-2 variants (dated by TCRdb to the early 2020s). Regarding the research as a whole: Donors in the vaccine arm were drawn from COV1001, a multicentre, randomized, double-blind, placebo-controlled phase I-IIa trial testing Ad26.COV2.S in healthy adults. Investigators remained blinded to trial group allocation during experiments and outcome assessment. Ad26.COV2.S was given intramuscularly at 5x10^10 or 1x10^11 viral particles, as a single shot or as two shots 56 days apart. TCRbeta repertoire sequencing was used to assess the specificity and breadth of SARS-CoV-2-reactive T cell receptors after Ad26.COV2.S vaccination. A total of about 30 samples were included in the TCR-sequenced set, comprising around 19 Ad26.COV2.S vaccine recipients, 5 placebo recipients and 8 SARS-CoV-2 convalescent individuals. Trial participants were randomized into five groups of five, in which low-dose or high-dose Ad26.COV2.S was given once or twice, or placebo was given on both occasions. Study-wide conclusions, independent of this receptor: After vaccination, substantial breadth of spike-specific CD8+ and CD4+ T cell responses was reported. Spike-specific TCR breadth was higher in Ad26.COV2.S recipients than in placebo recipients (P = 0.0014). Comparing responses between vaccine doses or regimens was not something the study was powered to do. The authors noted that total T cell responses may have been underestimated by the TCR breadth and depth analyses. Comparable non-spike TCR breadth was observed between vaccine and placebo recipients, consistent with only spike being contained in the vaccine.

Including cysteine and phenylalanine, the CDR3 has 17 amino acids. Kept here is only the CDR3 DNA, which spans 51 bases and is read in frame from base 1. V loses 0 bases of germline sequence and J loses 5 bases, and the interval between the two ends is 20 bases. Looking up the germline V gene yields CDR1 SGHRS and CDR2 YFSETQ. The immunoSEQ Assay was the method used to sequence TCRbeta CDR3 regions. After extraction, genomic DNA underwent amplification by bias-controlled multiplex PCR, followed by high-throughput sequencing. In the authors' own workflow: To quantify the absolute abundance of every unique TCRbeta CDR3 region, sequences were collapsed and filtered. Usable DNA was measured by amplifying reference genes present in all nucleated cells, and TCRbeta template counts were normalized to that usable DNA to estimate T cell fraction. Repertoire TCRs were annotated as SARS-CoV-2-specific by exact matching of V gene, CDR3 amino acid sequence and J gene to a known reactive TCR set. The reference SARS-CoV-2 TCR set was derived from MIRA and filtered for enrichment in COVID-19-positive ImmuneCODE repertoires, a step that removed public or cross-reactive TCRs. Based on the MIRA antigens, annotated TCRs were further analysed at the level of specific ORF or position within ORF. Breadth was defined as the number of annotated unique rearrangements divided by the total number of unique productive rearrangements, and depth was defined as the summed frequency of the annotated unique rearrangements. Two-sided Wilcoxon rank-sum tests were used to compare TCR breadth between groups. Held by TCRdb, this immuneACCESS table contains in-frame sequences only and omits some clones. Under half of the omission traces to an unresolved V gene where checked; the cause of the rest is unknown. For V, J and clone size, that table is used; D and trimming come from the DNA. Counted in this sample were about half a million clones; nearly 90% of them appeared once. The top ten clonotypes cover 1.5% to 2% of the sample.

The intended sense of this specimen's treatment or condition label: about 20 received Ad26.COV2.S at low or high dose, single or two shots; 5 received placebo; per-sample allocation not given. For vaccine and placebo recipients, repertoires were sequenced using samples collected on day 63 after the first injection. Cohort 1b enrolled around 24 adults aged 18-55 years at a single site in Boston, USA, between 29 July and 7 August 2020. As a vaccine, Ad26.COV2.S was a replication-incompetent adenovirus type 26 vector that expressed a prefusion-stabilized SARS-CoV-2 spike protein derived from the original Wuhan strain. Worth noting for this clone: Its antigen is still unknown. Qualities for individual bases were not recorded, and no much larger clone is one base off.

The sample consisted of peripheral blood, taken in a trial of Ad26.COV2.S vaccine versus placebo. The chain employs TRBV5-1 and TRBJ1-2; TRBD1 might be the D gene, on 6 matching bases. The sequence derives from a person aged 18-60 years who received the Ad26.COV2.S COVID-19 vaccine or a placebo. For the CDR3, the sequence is CASSLEVAGALQYGYTF. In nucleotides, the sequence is TGCGCCAGCAGCTTGGAAGTTGCAGGGGCGCTTCAATATGGCTACACCTTC.